This T cell receptor (beta chain) stems from a study of CD8 T cells in ankylosing spondylitis. Study-wide points: Characteristic, it appeared, of ankylosing spondylitis blood was a TCR beta motif of roughly 8 highly homologous variants.

The CDR3 is 18 amino acids. J lost 6 bases, V lost 5 bases, and 14 bases had no gene match. Germline V gene data show CDR1 as SGHAT and CDR2 as FQNNGV. There are a few counts of this clonotype. The antigen is not known. Quantitative barcoded 5'-RACE was used to prepare TCR beta libraries. Each CDR3 protein is one row after TCRdb ran MiXCR on the 5' RACE reads. The sample records under 950,000 distinct CDR3 sequences, around 20% being singletons. The sample taken for sequencing was blood, either unsorted or a sorted T cell fraction (not recorded which). This chain uses TRBV11-2 with TRBJ2-3; 13 bases line up with TRBD2. The TCR was taken from a male donor with ankylosing spondylitis. Here the CDR3 reads CASSAKPQLAGGRDTQYF. In DNA, the CDR3 is TGTGCCAGCAGCGCCAAGCCGCAACTAGCGGGGGGGCGGGATACGCAGTATTTT.